A single sample gave rise to the 23 T cell receptor beta chains below, sequenced in a study of regulatory T cells in long-lasting Graves disease. The sample's time point: newly diagnosed GD, antithyroid drugs for less than 3 months. Extracted RNA from PBMCs served as the source of the TCR library. Combining iRepertoire HTBI primers with Arm-PCR of CDR3 regions, the authors built TCR beta libraries. Using its own MiXCR run on the multiplex PCR reads, TCRdb lists one record per CDR3 protein. Counted here are around 250,000 distinct CDR3 sequences, roughly 18% occurring once; the ten biggest clones make up 14%. This same sample was also part of a study on T cells in Graves' hyperthyroidism and ophthalmopathy.

The source material was peripheral blood mononuclear cells (PBMCs), sampled at new diagnosis, from a patient treated with antithyroid drugs. Receptors were obtained from a woman in her twenties or thirties with Graves disease.

The count of this clonotype is one. CDR3 DNA: TGTGCCAGCAGTTCCGTAGCGGGGGGGCCGTTTGAGCAGTTCTTC. This sequence encodes CASSSVAGGPFEQFF. The chain couples TRBV12-3 or TRBV12-4 to TRBJ2-1, with 11 bases identical to TRBD2. With V trimmed by 4 bases and J by 9 bases, 8 bases remained unmatched. CDR3 length: 15 residues.

The sample holds many counts of this clonotype. The chain is built from TRBV20-1 and TRBJ2-3, with D possibly called TRBD1 or TRBD2 (5 bases each). Germline V lookup: CDR1 DFQATT, CDR2 SNEGSKA (reference sequence). Trimming removed 1 base at V and 1 base at J, with 12 bases between. This CDR3 is built from 15 residues. The CDR3 DNA sequence: TGCAGTGCTAGAGCCTCCGGGACCCGCACAGATACGCAGTATTTT. Residues: CSARASGTRTDTQYF.

Comments on this clonotype: A single base separates this from a much larger clone, so it may be a read error. Here the CDR3 omits its conserved ending phenylalanine or tryptophan, so a read error is the likely source. The chain employs TRBV9 and TRBJ1-1; TRBD1 aligns across 9 bases. The CDR3 sequence is 13 residues long. V trimming: 5 bases; J trimming: 6 bases; junction bases outside the gene matches: 5. Germline lookup yields CDR1 SGDLS and CDR2 YYNGEE. CDR3 sequence: CASRGTGKAEAFL. The CDR3 DNA reads TGTGCCAGCAGAGGGACAGGGAAGGCTGAAGCTTTCCTT.

This clonotype was recorded many times. The chain couples TRBV12-3 or TRBV12-4 to TRBJ1-2; no firm D call. The CDR3 length is 13 residues. Deletions cut 6 bases from V and 3 bases from J, with 11 bases between. The CDR3 coding sequence is TGTGCCAGCAGGAAGTTCCAAGACTATGGCTACACCTTC. Its protein product is CASRKFQDYGYTF.

At least ten counts were recorded for this clonotype. This sequence joins TRBV5-4 and TRBJ2-7, with D possibly being TRBD1 or TRBD2 (5 bases each). Germline V CDR1 and CDR2: SGHNT, YYREEE (reference sequence). This CDR3 is 15 amino acids long. The V end was cut by 4 bases, the J end by 2 bases, with 16 bases between. For the CDR3, the DNA is TGTGCCAGCAGCCGCTCGGGACCTAAGACCTACGAGCAGTACTTC. This translates into CASSRSGPKTYEQYF.

At least ten counts were recorded for this clonotype. The chain links TRBV2 to TRBJ2-7; D is ambiguous. Trimming took 5 bases from V and 3 from J, leaving 8 bases between them. CDR1 and CDR2 (germline): SNHLY, FYNNEI. The CDR3 loop spans 12 amino acids. CDR3 bases: TGTGCCAGCAGTAGGGCAGTCTACGAGCAGTACTTC. This gives the protein CASSRAVYEQYF.

In this sample, this clonotype turned up a few times. The junction and the germline gene differ at one end; a read error may be behind it. The chain is built from TRBV6-9 and TRBJ1-5; tentative D call: TRBD1 (5 bases). CDR1 is MNHGY, CDR2 SVAAGI, per germline. The CDR3 has 16 amino acids. The DNA for the CDR3 is TGTGCCAGCAGTTACTTCAGCGACAGTCGCAATCGGCCCCAGCATTTT. Its translation is CASSYFSDSRNRPQHF.

This clonotype has at least ten counts. The CDR3 protein is CASSLASDRYEQYF. The CDR3 DNA is TGTGCCAGCAGCTTGGCGTCCGATCGTTACGAGCAGTACTTC. The chain joins TRBV7-2 to TRBJ2-7; no clear D gene. The CDR3 consists of 14 residues. Germline lookup yields CDR1 SGHTA and CDR2 FQGNSA. Trimming stripped 3 bases from V and 4 bases from J, with 13 bases between. Full variable domain (outside the CDR3, taken from reference TRBV7-2 and TRBJ2-7): GAGVSQSPSNKVTEKGKDVELRCDPISGHTALYWYRQSLGQGLEFLIYFQGNSAPDKSGLPSDRFSAERTGGSVSTLTIQRTQQEDSAVYLCASSLASDRYEQYFGPGTRLTVT.

This clonotype has ten or more counts. This chain connects TRBV12-3 or TRBV12-4 to TRBJ2-1; D gene unclear. V gave up 6 bases and J gave up 10 bases, with 10 bases separating them. The CDR3 has 11 amino acids. In nucleotides, the CDR3 is TGTGCCAGCAGCCCGTACAGCGAGCAGTTCTTC. Its protein is CASSPYSEQFF.

J is TRBJ2-2 and V is TRBV19; D is undetermined. Germline V gives CDR1 LNHDA, CDR2 SQIVND (reference sequence). Trimming took off 7 bases at V and 0 bases at J, with 15 bases between the two ends. CDR3 length: 16 amino acids. CDR3 protein: CASIILRSSNTGELFF. CDR3 nucleotide sequence: TGTGCCAGTATTATCCTCCGGTCCTCGAACACCGGGGAGCTGTTTTTT.

This clonotype was seen only once. This may come from a read error, since a much larger clone is one base off. The chain joins TRBV12-3 or TRBV12-4 to TRBJ2-2; 7 bases align to TRBD1. The CDR3 has 14 amino acids. CDR3 amino acids: CASIPQGNSGERFF. The CDR3 region has the DNA TGTGCCAGCATCCCACAGGGGAATTCCGGGGAGCGGTTTTTT.

This clonotype showed up many times. The V call is TRBV10-3, the J call TRBJ2-7; TRBD1 aligns across 11 bases. The CDR3 extends over 15 amino acids. Germline V gene data show CDR1 as ENHRY and CDR2 as SYGVKD. V gave up 8 bases and J gave up 5 bases; unmatched junction bases: 11. CDR3 DNA sequence: TGTGCCATCGGCGAATCCGGGACAGGGGGGAACGAGCAGTACTTC. It translates to CAIGESGTGGNEQYF.

At least ten counts were recorded for this clonotype. This rearrangement joins TRBV6-1 to TRBJ1-2; D call uncertain. Trimming removed 6 bases from V and 1 base from J, with 6 bases in between. This CDR3 contains 12 residues. From germline, CDR1 is MNHNS and CDR2 SASEGT. The CDR3 loop reads CASRQHNYGYTF. CDR3 bases: TGTGCCAGCAGGCAGCATAACTATGGCTACACCTTC.

This clonotype was observed at least ten times. The gene calls are TRBV27 and TRBJ1-2; D perhaps matches TRBD1 (5 bases). CDR1 and CDR2 (germline): MNHEY, SMNVEV (reference sequence). The germline V and J ends were trimmed by 4 bases and 4 bases, with 10 bases remaining between them. The CDR3 spans 13 residues. CDR3 sequence (DNA): TGTGCCAGCAGTTCCGGGGCGAGCTATGGCTACACCTTC. This translates into CASSSGASYGYTF.

The chain couples TRBV11-3 to TRBJ1-4; no definite D call. Germline CDR1 reads SGHNT; CDR2 reads YENEEA. The CDR3 covers 16 residues. Between the trimmed V and J ends, which lost 2 bases and 0 bases, there was a span of 10 bases. The CDR3 sequence is CASSLYSGATNEKLFF. CDR3 DNA: TGTGCCAGCAGCTTATACTCCGGGGCAACTAATGAAAAACTGTTTTTT.

The rearrangement joins TRBV19 to TRBJ2-1, with 7 bases aligning to TRBD2. Germline V gene data show CDR1 as LNHDA and CDR2 as SQIVND (reference sequence). This CDR3 has 20 residues. The V segment lost 2 bases and the J segment 2 bases; nucleotides outside the gene matches: 18. CDR3 in amino acids: CASSITMVVGGRNTYNEQFF. In DNA form, the CDR3 reads TGTGCCAGTAGTATAACCATGGTTGTGGGCGGGAGAAATACCTACAATGAGCAGTTCTTC.

The V gene is TRBV5-4, the J gene TRBJ2-7, with D perhaps matching TRBD1 (6 bases). Germline V gene lookup returns CDR1 SGHNT and CDR2 YYREEE (reference sequence). This CDR3 region has 15 residues. Trimming left V 0 bases short and J 2 bases short, with 12 bases between. CDR3 in amino acids: CASSLEVTGTYEQYF. DNA of the CDR3: TGTGCCAGCAGCTTGGAGGTGACAGGTACCTACGAGCAGTACTTC. Supplemented by reference TRBV5-4 and TRBJ2-7, the full variable domain reads ETGVTQSPTHLIKTRGQQVTLRCSSQSGHNTVSWYQQALGQGPQFIFQYYREEENGRGNFPPRFSGLQFPNYSSELNVNALELDDSALYLCASSLEVTGTYEQYFGPGTRLTVT.

This clonotype came up many times. The V and J genes are TRBV5-6 and TRBJ1-1; D perhaps matches TRBD1 (6 bases). CDR3 length equals 15 residues. V shed 3 bases and J shed 0 bases, with 12 bases lying between them. The germline V gene has CDR1 SGHDT and CDR2 YYEEEE. The CDR3 here is CASSWRTAMNTEAFF. CDR3 in DNA: TGTGCCAGCAGCTGGAGGACAGCAATGAACACTGAAGCTTTCTTT.

There are many counts of this clonotype. The germline gene is not matched at one end of the junction; a read error may be the cause. This rearrangement joins TRBV7-9 to TRBJ1-1; 7 bases agree with TRBD1. CDR1 SEHNR and CDR2 FQNEAQ come from the germline V gene (reference sequence). The CDR3 spans 15 residues. CDR3 sequence: CASSPGTAVGTEAFF. The CDR3 bases are TGCGCCAGCAGCCCGGGGACAGCGGTGGGAACTGAAGCTTTCTTT. Together with reference TRBV7-9 and TRBJ1-1, the CDR3 gives the full variable domain: DTGVSQNPRHKITKRGQNVTFRCDPISEHNRLYWYRQTLGQGPEFLTYFQNEAQLEKSRLLSDRFSAERPKGSFSTLEIQRTEQGDSAMYLCASSPGTAVGTEAFFGQGTRLTVV.

This clonotype was observed at least ten times. The chain carries TRBV7-2 and TRBJ2-1; 9 nucleotides line up with TRBD2. Germline trimming cut 5 bases from V and 7 bases from J; bases unmatched to any gene: 12. Germline V gives CDR1 SGHTA, CDR2 FQGNSA. The CDR3 consists of 16 residues. The CDR3 here is CASSPLSRGGRNEQFF. The DNA of the CDR3 is TGTGCCAGCAGCCCCCTCTCGCGGGGGGGCCGAAATGAGCAGTTCTTC. The full variable domain, rest sourced from reference TRBV7-2 and TRBJ2-1, is GAGVSQSPSNKVTEKGKDVELRCDPISGHTALYWYRQSLGQGLEFLIYFQGNSAPDKSGLPSDRFSAERTGGSVSTLTIQRTQQEDSAVYLCASSPLSRGGRNEQFFGPGTRLTVL.

The rearrangement joins TRBV20-1 to TRBJ1-5, with D perhaps TRBD1 (5 bases). This CDR3 is 14 amino acids long. V lost 5 bases and J lost 1, with 12 bases in between. Germline CDR1 and CDR2: DFQATT and SNEGSKA (reference sequence). CDR3 sequence reads: CSAPARQSNQPQHF. CDR3 in DNA: TGCAGTGCTCCCGCCCGACAGAGCAATCAGCCCCAGCATTTT.

This clonotype has at least ten counts. The genes are TRBV5-8 and TRBJ2-3, with a tentative D call TRBD2 (6 bases). V was clipped by 8 bases and J by 6 bases, with 16 bases between them. Per germline, CDR1 SGHTS and CDR2 YDEGEE. There are 13 residues in the CDR3. CDR3 residues: CASGDSLWDTQYF. As DNA, the CDR3 is TGTGCCAGTGGGGACTCTCTGTGGGATACGCAGTATTTT.

This clonotype has a count of ten or more. This chain connects TRBV15 to TRBJ1-2; 12 bases fit TRBD1. V lost 5 bases to trimming and J lost 4 bases; unmatched junction nucleotides: 2. CDR1 is LNHNV and CDR2 is YYDKDF in the germline V gene (reference sequence). The CDR3 runs to 14 residues. CDR3 nucleotides: TGTGCCACCAGCGGGACAGGGGGCGGCTATGGCTACACCTTC. Translation gives CATSGTGGGYGYTF.